A single sample is the source of the 23 T cell receptor beta chains below, sequenced in a study of blood T cell repertoires in COVID-19. TCRdb's table, derived via immunoSEQ multiplex PCR, lists solely in-frame clones and lacks some. This table holds about 88,000 clones, around 91% found once. The sample consisted of peripheral blood. Receptor source: a man between 18 and 29 years old with COVID-19, enrolled during active disease.

CDR3 sequence reads: CASSLWAGTGGMYEQYF. The CDR3 region has the DNA TGTGCCAGCAGCTTATGGGCCGGGACAGGGGGTATGTACGAGCAGTACTTC. The rearrangement links TRBV7-2 to TRBJ2-7; TRBD1 aligns across 11 bases. V lost 2 bases and J lost 4; bases outside the gene matches: 10. Per germline, CDR1 SGHTA and CDR2 FQGNSA. The CDR3 runs to 17 residues.

CDR3 in amino acids: CAISESGTSGRERPYNEQFF. In DNA, the CDR3 is TGTGCCATCAGTGAGTCGGGGACTAGCGGGAGGGAAAGACCCTACAATGAGCAGTTCTTC. The chain carries TRBV10-3 and TRBJ2-1, with 16 bases that match TRBD2. The V and J ends lost 0 bases and 2 bases, in that order; junction bases with no gene match: 7. The CDR3 loop spans 20 amino acids. Germline loops: CDR1 ENHRY, CDR2 SYGVKD.

This chain connects TRBV28 to TRBJ2-1; a possible D gene is TRBD1 (7 bases). Germline V gene sequence: CDR1 MDHEN, CDR2 SYDVKM. The CDR3 runs to 15 residues. V gave up 4 bases and J gave up 6 bases, with 16 bases separating them. The CDR3 DNA reads TGTGCCAGCAGTTCGACAGGGAGGTTTTCCAATGAGCAGTTCTTC. As protein: CASSSTGRFSNEQFF.

The rearrangement uses TRBV7-2 and TRBJ2-3; TRBD2 agrees at 12 bases. This CDR3 spans 16 amino acids. Per the germline V gene, CDR1 is SGHTA and CDR2 is FQGNSA. The J segment lost 4 bases and the V segment lost 6 bases, leaving 8 bases of the junction unmatched. The CDR3 region has the DNA TGTGCCAGCAGGCTAGCGGGAGGGCCGGGTTCAGATACGCAGTATTTT. Its translation: CASRLAGGPGSDTQYF. Full variable domain (rest looked up from reference TRBV7-2 and TRBJ2-3): GAGVSQSPSNKVTEKGKDVELRCDPISGHTALYWYRQSLGQGLEFLIYFQGNSAPDKSGLPSDRFSAERTGGSVSTLTIQRTQQEDSAVYLCASRLAGGPGSDTQYFGPGTRLTVL.

The gene calls are TRBV11-3 and TRBJ1-6; D unresolved. The CDR3 consists of 12 residues. Between the trimmed V and J ends, which lost 4 bases and 9 bases, there was a span of 7 bases. CDR1 SGHNT and CDR2 YENEEA come from the germline V gene. Written as DNA, the CDR3 is TGTGCCAGCAGCTCGGGTGGTTCACCCCTCCACTTT. Its protein product is CASSSGGSPLHF.

The count of this clone is one. The rearrangement joins TRBV15 to TRBJ2-7, with 10 bases identical to TRBD1. V was clipped by 3 bases and J by 5 bases; unmatched bases: 13. This CDR3 region has 17 residues. Germline V gene lookup returns CDR1 LNHNV and CDR2 YYDKDF (reference sequence). In DNA, the CDR3 is TGTGCCACCAGCAGCACCCTGACGACAGGGGGCTTCCACGAGCAGTACTTC. Encoded protein: CATSSTLTTGGFHEQYF.

A single count supports this clone. The V call is TRBV5-1, the J call TRBJ2-2; 7 bases are a match to TRBD1. J was trimmed by 7 bases and V by 0 bases; bases with no gene match: 6. Looked up from germline, CDR1 is SGHRS and CDR2 is YFSETQ. The CDR3 contains 15 residues. Here the CDR3 reads CASSLATGRGGELFF. The CDR3 coding sequence is TGCGCCAGCAGCTTGGCGACAGGGCGAGGCGGGGAGCTGTTTTTT.

V is TRBV28 and J is TRBJ2-7; D is uncertain. The germline V gene encodes CDR1 MDHEN and CDR2 SYDVKM. The CDR3 runs to 14 residues. Trimming cost V 8 bases and J 0 bases, with 14 bases left between them. The chain's CDR3 is CASSEVRSSYEQYF. CDR3 DNA sequence: TGTGCCAGCTCAGAAGTCCGGAGCTCCTACGAGCAGTACTTC.

As for this clone: One junction end disagrees with the germline gene, perhaps due to a read error. The chain joins TRBV10-3 to TRBJ1-4; the match to TRBD1 covers 9 bases. The CDR3 sequence is 15 residues long. Germline values: CDR1 ENHRY, CDR2 SYGVKD. The DNA of the CDR3 is TGTGCCATCAGTGAAACAGGGGGCGCCTATGAAAAACTGCTTTTT. Encoded protein: CAISETGGAYEKLLF.

The chain joins TRBV5-4 to TRBJ2-1; the match to TRBD2 covers 8 bases. After removal of 1 base from V and 0 bases from J, the junction contained 6 bases not matched to a gene. The CDR3 covers 17 residues. CDR1 is SGHNT, CDR2 YYREEE, per germline (reference sequence). CDR3 bases: TGTGCCAGCAGCTTGAGACCTGGGACTAGCTCCTACAATGAGCAGTTCTTC. It codes for CASSLRPGTSSYNEQFF.

The chain recombines TRBV6-2 or TRBV6-3 with TRBJ2-7, with D perhaps matching TRBD2 (7 bases). The germline V gene encodes CDR1 MNHEY and CDR2 SVGEGT. The CDR3 contains 17 residues. Trimming cost V 3 bases and J 3 bases, with 21 bases left between them. The CDR3: CASSYLGRGILNYEQYF. Here the CDR3 DNA reads TGTGCCAGCAGTTATCTAGGGAGGGGGATCCTAAACTACGAGCAGTACTTC.

The chain carries TRBV10-3 and TRBJ2-1; 10 bases agree with TRBD1. The V segment lost 5 bases and the J segment 0 bases; nucleotides outside the gene matches: 13. This CDR3 spans 19 amino acids. The germline gives CDR1 ENHRY, CDR2 SYGVKD. The CDR3 sequence is CAISQRTGGMTSSYNEQFF. CDR3 DNA sequence: TGTGCCATCAGTCAGCGGACAGGGGGTATGACGAGCTCCTACAATGAGCAGTTCTTC.

The chain combines TRBV27 with TRBJ2-7, with 8 bases aligning to TRBD1. Germline assignment: CDR1 MNHEY and CDR2 SMNVEV (reference sequence). The CDR3 has 15 amino acids. V was clipped by 2 bases and J by 5 bases; unmatched bases: 8. The CDR3 loop reads CASSLVEDRAHEQYF. The CDR3 bases are TGTGCCAGCAGTTTAGTTGAGGACAGGGCCCACGAGCAGTACTTC.

V usage is TRBV28 and J usage is TRBJ2-7; D possibly corresponds to TRBD1 (6 bases). This CDR3 region has 14 residues. Trimming pared 3 bases from V and 7 bases from J, leaving 16 bases between. Germline V gene sequence: CDR1 MDHEN, CDR2 SYDVKM. The CDR3 bases are TGTGCCAGCAGTTTTAGGGCAGGGGTGGGGGAGCAGTACTTC. Residues: CASSFRAGVGEQYF. Variable domain in full (rest from reference TRBV28 and TRBJ2-7): DVKVTQSSRYLVKRTGEKVFLECVQDMDHENMFWYRQDPGLGLRLIYFSYDVKMKEKGDIPEGYSVSREKKERFSLILESASTNQTSMYLCASSFRAGVGEQYFGPGTRLTVT.

The rearrangement uses TRBV11-2 and TRBJ2-7; 8 bases align to TRBD2. Trimming at V came to 5 bases and at J to 5 bases, leaving 11 bases not matched to a gene. This CDR3 region has 15 residues. From germline, CDR1 is SGHAT and CDR2 FQNNGV. CDR3 protein: CASSPGLVPSDEQYF. In nucleotides, the CDR3 is TGTGCCAGCAGCCCGGGACTAGTTCCTTCTGACGAGCAGTACTTC.

J is TRBJ2-7 and V is TRBV3-1 (or the pseudogene TRBV3-2), with D maybe TRBD1 (5 bases). Germline V gene data show CDR1 as LGHDT and CDR2 as YNNKEL (reference sequence). The CDR3 length is 14 residues. V lost 0 bases and J lost 7, with 13 bases in between. This CDR3 reads CASSQDFRAGEQYF. The CDR3 DNA follows: TGTGCCAGCAGCCAAGATTTCAGGGCAGGAGAGCAGTACTTC.

The chain links TRBV15 to TRBJ2-7; D remains ambiguous. The CDR3 has 14 amino acids. Germline CDR1 and CDR2: LNHNV and YYDKDF (reference sequence). Trimming pared 5 bases from V and 5 bases from J, leaving 16 bases between. This chain's CDR3 is CATSSRSRGDEQYF. Here the CDR3 DNA reads TGTGCCACCAGCTCTCGGAGCCGAGGAGACGAGCAGTACTTC.

The chain combines TRBV7-6 with TRBJ2-2, with TRBD2 matching 14 bases. The trim removed 5 bases at V and 6 bases at J, leaving 14 bases unmatched. The CDR3 has 19 amino acids. From germline, CDR1 is SGHVS and CDR2 FNYEAQ. CDR3 region: CASSRSGTSGSLVPGELFF. The CDR3 DNA sequence: TGTGCCAGCAGCCGCTCCGGGACTAGCGGGAGCTTGGTTCCCGGGGAGCTGTTTTTT.

This sequence joins TRBV14 and TRBJ2-7; 8 bases map to TRBD1. The trim removed 6 bases at V and 3 bases at J, leaving 4 bases unmatched. The CDR3 is made up of 13 amino acids. Germline V gene sequence: CDR1 SGHDN, CDR2 FVKESK. The CDR3 loop is CASRRTGIYEQYF. DNA of the CDR3: TGTGCCAGCAGAAGGACAGGGATCTACGAGCAGTACTTC.

The chain has TRBV7-2 and TRBJ1-3; TRBD1 is a possible D gene (5 bases). This CDR3 region has 17 residues. CDR1 is SGHTA, CDR2 FQGNSA, per germline. Trimming removed 3 bases from V and 0 bases from J, with 15 bases in between. The CDR3: CASSFVGQMSSGNTIYF. As DNA, the CDR3 is TGTGCCAGCAGCTTCGTGGGGCAAATGAGCTCTGGAAACACCATATATTTT. The variable domain in full, completed from reference TRBV7-2 and TRBJ1-3, reads GAGVSQSPSNKVTEKGKDVELRCDPISGHTALYWYRQSLGQGLEFLIYFQGNSAPDKSGLPSDRFSAERTGGSVSTLTIQRTQQEDSAVYLCASSFVGQMSSGNTIYFGEGSWLTVV.

This clone was counted a few times. The gene calls are TRBV5-1 and TRBJ1-5; possible D gene TRBD1, 5 bases. Germline assignment: CDR1 SGHRS and CDR2 YFSETQ. This CDR3 spans 15 amino acids. V was cut by 0 bases and J by 1 base, with 8 bases left in between. The CDR3 coding sequence is TGCGCCAGCAGCTTGGGGGGCCGGAGCAATCAGCCCCAGCATTTT. The encoded protein is CASSLGGRSNQPQHF.

This chain uses TRBV28 with TRBJ2-3; D is possibly TRBD2 (6 bases). Trimming left V 4 bases short and J 1 base short, with 9 bases between. Per germline, CDR1 MDHEN and CDR2 SYDVKM. The CDR3 totals 14 residues. The CDR3 spells CASSWASGTDTQYF. In nucleotides, the CDR3 is TGTGCCAGCAGTTGGGCTAGCGGCACAGATACGCAGTATTTT. The complete variable domain, with remaining parts taken from reference TRBV28 and TRBJ2-3, reads DVKVTQSSRYLVKRTGEKVFLECVQDMDHENMFWYRQDPGLGLRLIYFSYDVKMKEKGDIPEGYSVSREKKERFSLILESASTNQTSMYLCASSWASGTDTQYFGPGTRLTVL.

The rearrangement uses TRBV27 and TRBJ2-7, with D perhaps matching TRBD2 (5 bases). The length of the CDR3 is 13 residues. Trimming removed 3 bases at V and 6 bases at J, with 12 bases between. Germline lookup yields CDR1 MNHEY and CDR2 SMNVEV (reference sequence). CDR3 nucleotides: TGTGCCAGCAGTTTTATTTTTGGGAGCGAGCAGTACTTC. Amino acid sequence: CASSFIFGSEQYF.